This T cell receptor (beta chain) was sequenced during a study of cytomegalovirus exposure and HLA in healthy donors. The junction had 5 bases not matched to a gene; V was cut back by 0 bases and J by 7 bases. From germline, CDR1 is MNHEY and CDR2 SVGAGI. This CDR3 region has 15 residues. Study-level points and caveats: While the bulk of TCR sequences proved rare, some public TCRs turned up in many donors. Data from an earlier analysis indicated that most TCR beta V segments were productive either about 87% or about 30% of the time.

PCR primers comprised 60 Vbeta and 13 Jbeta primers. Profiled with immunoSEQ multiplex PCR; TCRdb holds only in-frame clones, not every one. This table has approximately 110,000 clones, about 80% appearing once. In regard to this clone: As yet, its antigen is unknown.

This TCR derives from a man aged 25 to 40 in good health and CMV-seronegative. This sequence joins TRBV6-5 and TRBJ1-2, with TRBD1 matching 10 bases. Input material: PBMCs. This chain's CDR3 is CASSYSRQGALGYTF. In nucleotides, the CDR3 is TGTGCCAGCAGTTACTCGAGACAGGGGGCGCTTGGCTACACCTTC.